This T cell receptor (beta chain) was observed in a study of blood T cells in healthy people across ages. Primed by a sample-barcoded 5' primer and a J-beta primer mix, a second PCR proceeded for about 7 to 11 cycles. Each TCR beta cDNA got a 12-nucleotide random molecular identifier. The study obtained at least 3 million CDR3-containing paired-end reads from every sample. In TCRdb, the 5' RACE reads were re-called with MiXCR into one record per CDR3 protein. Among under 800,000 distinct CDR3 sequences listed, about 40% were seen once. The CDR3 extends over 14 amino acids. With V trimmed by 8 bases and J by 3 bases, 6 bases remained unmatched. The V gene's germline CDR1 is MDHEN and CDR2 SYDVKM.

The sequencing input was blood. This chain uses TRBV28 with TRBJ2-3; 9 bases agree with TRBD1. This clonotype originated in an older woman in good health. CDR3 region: CASQTGGATDTQYF. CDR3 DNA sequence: TGTGCCAGCCAAACAGGGGGCGCAACAGATACGCAGTATTTT.